The 22 T cell receptor beta chains reported below all come from one sample, sequenced in a study of cytotoxic CD8 clonotypes in ibrutinib-treated CLL. Measured with immunoSEQ multiplex PCR; TCRdb has only the in-frame clones, and not every one. The repertoire holds approximately 46,000 clones, with roughly three quarters as singletons. Sequenced material: PBMCs, taken after 12 months of ibrutinib treatment. The receptor set was obtained from a human donor with chronic lymphocytic leukemia.

The V and J genes are TRBV15 and TRBJ2-3; maybe TRBD1 (5 bases). Germline CDR1 reads LNHNV; CDR2 reads YYDKDF (reference sequence). With 4 bases removed from V and 4 bases from J, the gap between germline ends came to 18 bases. The CDR3 spans 16 residues. CDR3 DNA: TGTGCCACCAGCAACGACAGAGGTTCAAAGTCAGATACGCAGTATTTT. Translating gives CATSNDRGSKSDTQYF.

V is TRBV7-6 and J is TRBJ2-7; 12 nucleotides agree with TRBD2. CDR3 length equals 15 residues. Germline assignment: CDR1 SGHVS and CDR2 FNYEAQ. V dropped 1 base and J dropped 4; count of bases not matched to a gene: 2. The CDR3 nucleotides are TGTGCCAGCAGCTTAGAGACTAGCGGGAGTTACGAGCAGTACTTC. This translates into CASSLETSGSYEQYF.

The J gene is TRBJ1-1, the V gene TRBV10-3; D is unresolved. Germline V lookup: CDR1 ENHRY, CDR2 SYGVKD. Trimming removed 4 bases at V and 7 bases at J, with 16 bases between. The CDR3 consists of 14 residues. CDR3 in amino acids: CAISADQRRGEAFF. In DNA form, the CDR3 reads TGTGCCATCAGTGCCGACCAAAGGAGAGGTGAAGCTTTCTTT.

This clone turned up a few times. The CDR3 nucleotides are TGTGCCAGCAGCCCAGGGGTTACCGGCTACACCTTC. Translated: CASSPGVTGYTF. The chain links TRBV7-8 to TRBJ1-2; D might be TRBD1 (6 bases). V dropped 5 bases and J dropped 8 bases, with 12 bases sitting between them. Germline V lookup: CDR1 SGHVS, CDR2 FQNEAQ. CDR3 length equals 12 residues. The full variable domain, rest sourced from reference TRBV7-8 and TRBJ1-2, is GAGVSQSPRYKVAKRGQDVALRCDPISGHVSLFWYQQALGQGPEFLTYFQNEAQLDKSGLPSDRFFAERPEGSVSTLKIQRTQQEDSAVYLCASSPGVTGYTFGSGTRLTVV.

This clone was recorded only once. The rearrangement uses TRBV4-3 and TRBJ2-1, with 7 bases identical to TRBD1. The CDR3 extends over 15 amino acids. V dropped 3 bases and J dropped 8; count of bases not matched to a gene: 10. Germline lookup yields CDR1 LGHNA and CDR2 YSLEER. CDR3 DNA: TGCGCCAGCAGCCACGTAGACAGGGTTGACGATGAGCAGTTCTTC. It encodes CASSHVDRVDDEQFF.

CDR3 nucleotides: TGCGCCAGCAGAGAACAGGAAGGCAATCAGCCCCAGCATTTT. This codes for CASREQEGNQPQHF. The rearrangement links TRBV10-2 to TRBJ1-5, with TRBD1 as a possible D gene (5 bases). The CDR3 runs 14 residues. Germline V gives CDR1 WSHSY, CDR2 SAAADI. V was shortened by 6 bases and J by 2 bases, with 11 bases between the two germline ends.

The J gene is TRBJ2-2, the V gene TRBV5-4; possibly TRBD1 for D (6 bases). The ends were cut back, 7 bases at V and 2 bases at J, with 12 bases in the middle. The CDR3 has 14 residues. CDR1 is SGHNT and CDR2 is YYREEE in the germline V gene (reference sequence). CDR3 sequence: CASYTGSNTGELFF. The CDR3 DNA is TGTGCCAGCTATACAGGGTCAAACACCGGGGAGCTGTTTTTT.

This clone was seen a few times. As DNA, the CDR3 is TGTGCCAGCAGTGAAGGTGGGCCGGGAAACATTCAGTACTTC. Translation gives CASSEGGPGNIQYF. The chain links TRBV25-1 to TRBJ2-4, with D unclear. The CDR3 has 14 residues. Germline CDR1 reads MGHDK; CDR2 reads SYGVNS. The V and J ends lost 2 bases and 6 bases respectively, with 11 bases between them.

V gene TRBV5-1 combines with J gene TRBJ2-7; tentatively, D is TRBD2 (6 bases). CDR1 and CDR2 from the germline V gene are SGHRS and YFSETQ. The CDR3 spans 13 residues. The ends were cut back, 6 bases at V and 0 bases at J, with 10 bases in the middle. The CDR3 sequence: CASMKGGSYEQYF. CDR3 DNA: TGCGCCAGCATGAAGGGAGGCTCCTACGAGCAGTACTTC.

The chain is built from TRBV11-2 and TRBJ2-7, with D possibly being TRBD1 (6 bases). The CDR3 has 13 amino acids. Germline lookup yields CDR1 SGHAT and CDR2 FQNNGV. Between the trimmed V and J ends, which lost 5 bases and 4 bases, there was a span of 12 bases. The CDR3 DNA sequence: TGTGCCAGCAGCACCCACAGGGATTACGAGCAGTACTTC. This gives the protein CASSTHRDYEQYF.

The gene calls are TRBV13 and TRBJ2-5, with a weak D call TRBD2 (6 bases). The CDR3 is made up of 14 amino acids. V lost 3 bases and J lost 0, with 8 bases in between. Germline V gives CDR1 PRHDT, CDR2 FYEKMQ (reference sequence). CDR3 sequence (DNA): TGTGCCAGCAGCTTCGGAGGGTACCAAGAGACCCAGTACTTC. This encodes CASSFGGYQETQYF.

V gene TRBV2 combines with J gene TRBJ1-5; D perhaps matches TRBD1 (5 bases). Germline lookup yields CDR1 SNHLY and CDR2 FYNNEI. The CDR3 sequence is 19 residues long. The V and J ends lost 4 bases and 0 bases respectively, with 22 bases between them. The CDR3 here is CASSGHKGLGGPSNQPQHF. The CDR3 DNA sequence: TGTGCCAGCAGTGGACATAAGGGATTGGGGGGTCCTAGCAATCAGCCCCAGCATTTT.

This chain uses TRBV7-6 with TRBJ2-5; D possibly corresponds to TRBD2 (5 bases). In germline, CDR1 is SGHVS, CDR2 FNYEAQ. V was cut by 5 bases and J by 7 bases, with 17 bases left in between. The CDR3 covers 14 residues. The CDR3, as DNA: TGTGCCAGCAGCCCTTCCGGGGTAGTGGGGACCCAGTACTTC. Protein: CASSPSGVVGTQYF.

This chain joins TRBV10-3 and TRBJ1-2; the D is unclear. Between the trimmed V and J ends, which lost 3 bases and 7 bases, there was a span of 15 bases. The CDR3 runs 14 residues. CDR1 and CDR2 (germline): ENHRY, SYGVKD. The CDR3 reads CAISETNEGFGYTF. The CDR3 DNA reads as TGTGCCATCAGTGAAACAAACGAAGGGTTTGGCTACACCTTC.

The rearrangement links TRBV30 to TRBJ1-1; D call uncertain. This CDR3 region has 13 residues. Germline CDR1 GTSNPN, CDR2 SVGIG (reference sequence). Trimming took 2 bases from V and 4 from J, leaving 11 bases between them. The CDR3 coding sequence is TGTGCCTGGAGTCCACGGATAAGCACTGAAGCTTTCTTT. The encoded protein is CAWSPRISTEAFF.

The V gene is TRBV5-5, the J gene TRBJ2-1, with 10 bases that match TRBD1. Per the germline V gene, CDR1 is SGHKS and CDR2 is YYEKEE (reference sequence). The CDR3 extends over 16 amino acids. The V segment lost 0 bases and the J segment 2 bases; nucleotides outside the gene matches: 2. The CDR3 here is CASSLVGQGTYNEQFF. In nucleotides, the CDR3 is TGTGCCAGCAGCTTGGTGGGACAGGGGACCTACAATGAGCAGTTCTTC.

DNA for the CDR3: TGTGCCAGCAGCGTAGGTCAGGGACCTGAAGCTTTCTTT. Residues: CASSVGQGPEAFF. This chain uses TRBV9 with TRBJ1-1; perhaps TRBD1 as D (5 bases). CDR1 and CDR2 from the germline V gene are SGDLS and YYNGEE. The CDR3 covers 13 residues. The V gene lost 0 bases and the J gene lost 6 bases, with 9 bases spanning the gap.

The genes are TRBV7-8 and TRBJ2-1, with D possibly matching TRBD2 (8 bases). This CDR3 contains 17 residues. The germline CDR1 and CDR2 sequences are SGHVS and FQNEAQ. V lost 0 bases and J lost 13, with 25 bases in between. This chain's CDR3 is CASSLAAGGQITMSQFF. Written as DNA, the CDR3 is TGTGCCAGCAGCTTAGCGGCGGGGGGACAGATTACAATGAGTCAGTTCTTC.

The chain combines TRBV5-8 with TRBJ2-1; TRBD2 matches at 14 bases. This CDR3 contains 18 residues. The V gene's germline CDR1 is SGHTS and CDR2 YDEGEE. J gave up 7 bases and V 1 base, and 10 bases lay outside the gene matches. CDR3 loop: CASSLFVTSGRVVNEQFF. In nucleotides, the CDR3 is TGTGCCAGCAGCTTGTTTGTGACTAGCGGGAGGGTTGTGAATGAGCAGTTCTTC.

The chain links TRBV6-5 to TRBJ2-2; possibly TRBD2 for D (6 bases). The CDR3 loop spans 15 amino acids. V lost 4 bases, J lost 6 bases, and 15 bases lay in between. Germline V gene sequence: CDR1 MNHEY, CDR2 SVGAGI. The CDR3 DNA reads TGTGCCAGCAGTTTATCGGCTAGCGTCGCCGGGGAGCTGTTTTTT. This gives the protein CASSLSASVAGELFF.

The sample holds a few counts of this clone. V and J are TRBV28 and TRBJ2-3; 8 bases match TRBD2. The CDR3 is 13 residues long. V shed 7 bases, J shed 5 bases, and the junction held 5 bases outside the gene matches. Germline V gives CDR1 MDHEN, CDR2 SYDVKM. CDR3 DNA: TGTGCCAGCACCAGACTAGCGAAAGATACGCAGTATTTT. Amino acid sequence: CASTRLAKDTQYF.

The V call is TRBV7-6, the J call TRBJ2-1, with TRBD2 matching 9 bases. Germline V gene sequence: CDR1 SGHVS, CDR2 FNYEAQ. After removal of 2 bases from V and 9 bases from J, the junction contained 14 bases not matched to a gene. The CDR3 runs 17 residues. The chain's CDR3 is CASSLSAREGLSGEQFF. In DNA, the CDR3 is TGTGCCAGCAGCTTATCTGCGCGGGAGGGCCTGTCCGGTGAGCAGTTCTTC.